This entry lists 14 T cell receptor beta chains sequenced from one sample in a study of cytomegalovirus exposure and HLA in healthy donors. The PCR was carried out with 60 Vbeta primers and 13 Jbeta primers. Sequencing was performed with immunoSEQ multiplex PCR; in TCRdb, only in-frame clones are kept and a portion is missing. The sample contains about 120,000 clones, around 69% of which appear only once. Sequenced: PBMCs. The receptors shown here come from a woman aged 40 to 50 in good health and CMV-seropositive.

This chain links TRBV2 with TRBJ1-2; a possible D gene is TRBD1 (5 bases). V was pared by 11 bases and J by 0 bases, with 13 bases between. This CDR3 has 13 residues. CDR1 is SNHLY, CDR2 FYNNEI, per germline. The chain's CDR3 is CAAWTPPNYGYTF. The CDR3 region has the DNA TGTGCCGCGTGGACACCTCCTAACTATGGCTACACCTTC.

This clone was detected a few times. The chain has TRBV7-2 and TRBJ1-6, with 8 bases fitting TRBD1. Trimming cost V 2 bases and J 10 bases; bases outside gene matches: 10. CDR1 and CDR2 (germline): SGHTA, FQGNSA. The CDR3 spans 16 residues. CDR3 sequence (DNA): TGTGCCAGCAGCTTAACCGTTTCAGGGGGCAACTCACCCCTCCACTTT. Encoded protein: CASSLTVSGGNSPLHF.

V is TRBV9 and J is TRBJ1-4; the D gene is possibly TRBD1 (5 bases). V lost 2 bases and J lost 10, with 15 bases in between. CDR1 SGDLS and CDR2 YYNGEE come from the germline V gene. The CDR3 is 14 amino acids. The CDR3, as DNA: TGTGCCAGCAGCGTGAAGGGGTTAAGGGGAAAACTGTTTTTT. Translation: CASSVKGLRGKLFF.

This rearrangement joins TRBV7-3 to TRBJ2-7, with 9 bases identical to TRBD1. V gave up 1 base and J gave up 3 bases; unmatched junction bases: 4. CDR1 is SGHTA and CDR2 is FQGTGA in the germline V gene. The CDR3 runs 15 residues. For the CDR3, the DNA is TGTGCCAGCAGCTTAAGTTGGGGACAGGGCTACGAGCAGTACTTC. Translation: CASSLSWGQGYEQYF. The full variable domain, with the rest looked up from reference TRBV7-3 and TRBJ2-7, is GAGVSQTPSNKVTEKGKYVELRCDPISGHTALYWYRQSLGQGPEFLIYFQGTGAADDSGLPNDRFFAVRPEGSVSTLKIQRTERGDSAVYLCASSLSWGQGYEQYFGPGTRLTVT.

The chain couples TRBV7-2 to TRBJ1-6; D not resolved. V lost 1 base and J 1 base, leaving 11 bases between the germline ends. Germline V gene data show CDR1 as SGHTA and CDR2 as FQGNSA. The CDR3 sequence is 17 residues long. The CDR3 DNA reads TGTGCCAGCAGCTTAGTTGGTGGAGGGTCCTATAATTCACCCCTCCACTTT. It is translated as CASSLVGGGSYNSPLHF.

Here the CDR3 reads CASSQDEVQGQAGNTIYF. As DNA, the CDR3 is TGTGCCAGCAGCCAAGATGAGGTCCAGGGACAGGCTGGAAACACCATATATTTT. The chain has TRBV4-2 and TRBJ1-3; TRBD1 matches at 8 bases. V was pared by 0 bases and J by 2 bases, with 9 bases of the junction left unmatched. The CDR3 has 18 residues. CDR1 is LGHNA, CDR2 YNFKEQ, per germline.

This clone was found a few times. The CDR3 is CASSLPGTEPYEQYF. CDR3 in DNA: TGTGCCAGCAGCTTGCCCGGGACAGAGCCCTACGAGCAGTACTTC. The chain joins TRBV5-6 to TRBJ2-7, with TRBD1 identical over 7 bases. The germline V gene encodes CDR1 SGHDT and CDR2 YYEEEE. This CDR3 region has 15 residues. J lost 2 bases, V lost 1 base, and 6 bases had no gene match.

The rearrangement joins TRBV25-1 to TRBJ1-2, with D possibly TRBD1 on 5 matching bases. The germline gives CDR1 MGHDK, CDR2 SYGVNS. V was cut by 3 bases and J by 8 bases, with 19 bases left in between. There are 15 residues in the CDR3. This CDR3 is CASSDERRGKDGYTF. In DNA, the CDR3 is TGTGCCAGCAGTGATGAGAGGAGGGGAAAGGACGGCTACACCTTC.

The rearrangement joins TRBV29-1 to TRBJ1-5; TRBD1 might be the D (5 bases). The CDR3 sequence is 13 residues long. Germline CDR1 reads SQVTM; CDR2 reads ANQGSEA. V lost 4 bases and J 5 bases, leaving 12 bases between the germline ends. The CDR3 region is CSVAQGIYQPQHF. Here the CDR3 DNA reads TGCAGCGTTGCTCAGGGCATATATCAGCCCCAGCATTTT.

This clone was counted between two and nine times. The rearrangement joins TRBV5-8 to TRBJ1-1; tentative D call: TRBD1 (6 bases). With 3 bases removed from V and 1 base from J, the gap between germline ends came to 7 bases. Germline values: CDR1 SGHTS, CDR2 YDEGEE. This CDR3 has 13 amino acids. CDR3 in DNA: TGTGCCAGCAGCTGGGGACAGAACACTGAAGCTTTCTTT. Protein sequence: CASSWGQNTEAFF.

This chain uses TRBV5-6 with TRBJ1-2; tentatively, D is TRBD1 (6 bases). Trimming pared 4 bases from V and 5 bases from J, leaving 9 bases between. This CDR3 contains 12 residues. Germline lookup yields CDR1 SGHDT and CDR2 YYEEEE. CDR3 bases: TGTGCCAGCAGCGACCAGGGGTATGGCTACACCTTC. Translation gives CASSDQGYGYTF.

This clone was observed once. The DNA of the CDR3 is TGTGCCAGCAGCTTGCTGGGACTTCTCTCCTACGAGCAGTACTTC. Its protein product is CASSLLGLLSYEQYF. This chain links TRBV5-6 with TRBJ2-7; TRBD2 is a possible D gene (6 bases). CDR1 and CDR2 (germline): SGHDT, YYEEEE. This CDR3 has 15 residues. Trimming removed 1 base at V and 0 bases at J, with 11 bases between.

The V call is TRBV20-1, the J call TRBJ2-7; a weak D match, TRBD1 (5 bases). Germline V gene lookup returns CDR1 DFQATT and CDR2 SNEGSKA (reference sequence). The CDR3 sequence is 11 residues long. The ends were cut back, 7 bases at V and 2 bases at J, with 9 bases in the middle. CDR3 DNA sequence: TGCAGTGTTAAGGGGCCCTACGAGCAGTACTTC. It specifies CSVKGPYEQYF.

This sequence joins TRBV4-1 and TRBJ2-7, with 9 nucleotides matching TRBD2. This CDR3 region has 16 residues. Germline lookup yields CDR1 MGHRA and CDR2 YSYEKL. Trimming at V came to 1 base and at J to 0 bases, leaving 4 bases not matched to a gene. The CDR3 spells CASSQGLAGSSYEQYF. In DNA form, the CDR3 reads TGCGCCAGCAGCCAAGGCCTAGCGGGGAGCTCCTACGAGCAGTACTTC.